This TCR beta chain was profiled in a study of post-analysis software for immune sequencing data. Looking at the study overall: The disease courses covered relapsing-remitting, secondary progressive and progressive-relapsing multiple sclerosis. General study points: TRBV5-6, TRBV5-1 and TRBV20-1 belonged to a set of about 5 TRBV segments that were more frequent in patients than controls.

A remark on this clonotype: Its target is not known.

Trimming stripped 0 bases from V and 6 bases from J, with 24 bases between. The germline gives CDR1 SGDLS, CDR2 YYNGEE. The CDR3 totals 18 residues. TCR beta libraries were prepared from cDNA with unique molecular identifiers. Input amounts of 1 to 10 million T cells were used. These gave roughly 0.5 million cDNA molecules, so each molecule approximated one T cell. MiXCR, run by TCRdb on the PCR reads, gives a single entry per CDR3 protein. The sample records roughly 870,000 distinct CDR3 sequences, about 50% being singletons. This clonotype was sampled from a girl aged 5 to 17 with multiple sclerosis. This rearrangement joins TRBV9 to TRBJ1-2; D is possibly TRBD1 (5 bases). Material: blood. The chain's CDR3 is CASSVEWGRVRPDHGYTF. DNA for the CDR3: TGTGCCAGCAGCGTAGAGTGGGGCAGAGTGCGACCGGATCATGGCTACACCTTC. The whole variable domain, filled in from reference TRBV9 and TRBJ1-2, reads DSGVTQTPKHLITATGQRVTLRCSPRSGDLSVYWYQQSLDQGLQFLIQYYNGEERAKGNILERFSAQQFPDLHSELNLSSLELGDSALYFCASSVEWGRVRPDHGYTFGSGTRLTVV.